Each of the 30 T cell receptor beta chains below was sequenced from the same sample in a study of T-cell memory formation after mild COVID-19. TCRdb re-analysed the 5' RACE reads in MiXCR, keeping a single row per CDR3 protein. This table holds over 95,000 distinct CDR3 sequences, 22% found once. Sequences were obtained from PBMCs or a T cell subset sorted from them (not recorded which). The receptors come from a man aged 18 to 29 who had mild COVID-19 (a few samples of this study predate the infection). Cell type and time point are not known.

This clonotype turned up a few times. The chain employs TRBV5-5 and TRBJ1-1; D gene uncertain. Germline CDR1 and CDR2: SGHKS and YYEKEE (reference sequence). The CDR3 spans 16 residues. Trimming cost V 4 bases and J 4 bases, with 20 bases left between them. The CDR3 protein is CASSESSGRLGTEAFF. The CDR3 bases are TGTGCCAGCAGCGAGTCCTCTGGGAGGCTGGGCACTGAAGCTTTCTTT.

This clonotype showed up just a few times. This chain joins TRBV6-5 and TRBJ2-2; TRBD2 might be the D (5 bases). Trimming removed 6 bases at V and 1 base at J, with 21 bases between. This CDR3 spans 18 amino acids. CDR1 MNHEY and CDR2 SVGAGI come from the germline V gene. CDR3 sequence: CASSSLVEYHKNTGELFF. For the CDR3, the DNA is TGTGCCAGCAGCTCACTAGTGGAGTACCACAAGAACACCGGGGAGCTGTTTTTT.

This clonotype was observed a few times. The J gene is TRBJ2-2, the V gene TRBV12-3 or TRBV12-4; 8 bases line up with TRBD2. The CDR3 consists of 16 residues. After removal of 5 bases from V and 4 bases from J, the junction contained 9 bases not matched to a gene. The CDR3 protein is CASSATGTSSTGELFF. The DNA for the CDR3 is TGTGCCAGCAGTGCCACCGGGACTAGTAGCACCGGGGAGCTGTTTTTT.

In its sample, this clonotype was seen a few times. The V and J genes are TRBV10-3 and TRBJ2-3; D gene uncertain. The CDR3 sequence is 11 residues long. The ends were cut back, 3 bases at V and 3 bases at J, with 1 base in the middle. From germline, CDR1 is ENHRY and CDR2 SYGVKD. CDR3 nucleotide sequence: TGTGCCATCAGTGAAACAGATACGCAGTATTTT. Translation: CAISETDTQYF.

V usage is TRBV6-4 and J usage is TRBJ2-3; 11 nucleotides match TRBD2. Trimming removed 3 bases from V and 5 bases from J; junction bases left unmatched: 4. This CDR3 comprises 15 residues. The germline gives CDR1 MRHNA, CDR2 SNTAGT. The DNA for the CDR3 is TGTGCCAGCAGTGAGACTAGCGGGGACGAAGATACGCAGTATTTT. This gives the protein CASSETSGDEDTQYF.

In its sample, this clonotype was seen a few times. The CDR3 spells CASSTGQGGSPLHF. The CDR3 bases are TGTGCCAGCAGCACAGGACAAGGTGGATCACCCCTCCACTTT. The rearrangement uses TRBV9 and TRBJ1-6; D might be TRBD1 (5 bases). CDR1 is SGDLS and CDR2 is YYNGEE in the germline V gene. With 4 bases removed from V and 10 bases from J, the gap between germline ends came to 15 bases. The CDR3 has 14 residues. Based on the CDR3 plus reference TRBV9 and TRBJ1-6, the full variable domain is DSGVTQTPKHLITATGQRVTLRCSPRSGDLSVYWYQQSLDQGLQFLIQYYNGEERAKGNILERFSAQQFPDLHSELNLSSLELGDSALYFCASSTGQGGSPLHFGNGTRLTVT.

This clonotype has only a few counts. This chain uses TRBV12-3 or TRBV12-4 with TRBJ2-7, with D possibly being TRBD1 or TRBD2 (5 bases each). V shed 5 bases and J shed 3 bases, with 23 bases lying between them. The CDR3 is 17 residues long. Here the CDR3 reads CASSLRSAGTDIYEQYV. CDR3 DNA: TGTGCCAGCAGTCTTAGATCCGCCGGGACCGACATCTACGAGCAGTACGTC.

The CDR3 protein is CASSLGTGDSYEQYF. The CDR3 DNA follows: TGTGCCAGCTCACTTGGGACAGGAGACTCCTACGAGCAGTACTTC. The chain employs TRBV18 and TRBJ2-7; 8 positions agree with TRBD1. The CDR3 totals 15 residues. Germline V gene lookup returns CDR1 KGHSH and CDR2 LQKENI. V was pared by 4 bases and J by 0 bases, with 5 bases of the junction left unmatched.

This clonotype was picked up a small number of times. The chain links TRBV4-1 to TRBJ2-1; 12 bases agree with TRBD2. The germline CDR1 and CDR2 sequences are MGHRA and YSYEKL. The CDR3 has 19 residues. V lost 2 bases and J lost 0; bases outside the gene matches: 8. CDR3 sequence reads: CASSQWTSGKMTSYNEQFF. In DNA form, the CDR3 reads TGCGCCAGCAGCCAATGGACTAGCGGGAAGATGACCTCCTACAATGAGCAGTTCTTC.

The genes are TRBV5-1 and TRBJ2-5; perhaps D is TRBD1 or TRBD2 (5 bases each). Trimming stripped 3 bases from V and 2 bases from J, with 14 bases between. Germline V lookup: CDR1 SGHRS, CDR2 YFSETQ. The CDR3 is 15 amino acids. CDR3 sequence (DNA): TGCGCCAGCAGCTGGCTGCCCGGGACGCAAGAGACCCAGTACTTC. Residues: CASSWLPGTQETQYF.

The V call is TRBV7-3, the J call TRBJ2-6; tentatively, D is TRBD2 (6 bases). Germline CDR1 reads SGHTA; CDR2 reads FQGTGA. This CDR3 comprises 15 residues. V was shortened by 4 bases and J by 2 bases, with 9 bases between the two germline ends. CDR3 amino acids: CASSSWRAGANVLTF. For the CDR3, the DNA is TGTGCCAGCAGCTCCTGGAGGGCTGGGGCCAACGTCCTGACTTTC. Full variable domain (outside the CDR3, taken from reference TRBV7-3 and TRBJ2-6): GAGVSQTPSNKVTEKGKYVELRCDPISGHTALYWYRQSLGQGPEFLIYFQGTGAADDSGLPNDRFFAVRPEGSVSTLKIQRTERGDSAVYLCASSSWRAGANVLTFGAGSRLTVL.

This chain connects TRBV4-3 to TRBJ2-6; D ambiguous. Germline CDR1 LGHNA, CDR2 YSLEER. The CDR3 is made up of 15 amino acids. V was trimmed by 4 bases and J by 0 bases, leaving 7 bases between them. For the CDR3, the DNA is TGCGCCAGCAGCCGTGGAATCTCTGGGGCCAACGTCCTGACTTTC. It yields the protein CASSRGISGANVLTF.

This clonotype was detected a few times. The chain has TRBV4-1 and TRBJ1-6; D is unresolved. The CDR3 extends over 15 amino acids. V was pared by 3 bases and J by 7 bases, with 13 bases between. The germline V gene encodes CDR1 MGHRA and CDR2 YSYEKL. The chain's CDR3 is CASSQADRGNSPLHF. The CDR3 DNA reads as TGCGCCAGCAGCCAGGCGGACCGAGGGAATTCACCCCTCCACTTT.

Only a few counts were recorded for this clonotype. CDR3 sequence reads: CASRAAANTGELFF. As DNA, the CDR3 is TGTGCCAGCAGGGCAGCTGCGAACACCGGGGAGCTGTTTTTT. This chain links TRBV6-5 with TRBJ2-2, with D hard to call. Germline loops: CDR1 MNHEY, CDR2 SVGAGI. Trimming removed 6 bases at V and 0 bases at J, with 8 bases between. This CDR3 comprises 14 residues.

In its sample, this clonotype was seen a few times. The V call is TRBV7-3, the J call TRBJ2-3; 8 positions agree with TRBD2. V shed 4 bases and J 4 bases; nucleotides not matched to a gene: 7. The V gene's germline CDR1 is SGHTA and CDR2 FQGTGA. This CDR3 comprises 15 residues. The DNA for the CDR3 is TGTGCCAGCAGCTCCGTCGGGGGGGCGGCAGATACGCAGTATTTT. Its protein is CASSSVGGAADTQYF.

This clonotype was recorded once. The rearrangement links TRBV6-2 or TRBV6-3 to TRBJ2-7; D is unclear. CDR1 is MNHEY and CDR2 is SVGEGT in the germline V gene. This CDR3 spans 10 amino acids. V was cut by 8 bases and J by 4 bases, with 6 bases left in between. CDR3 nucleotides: TGTGCCAGCGGACGGTACGAGCAGTACTTC. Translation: CASGRYEQYF.

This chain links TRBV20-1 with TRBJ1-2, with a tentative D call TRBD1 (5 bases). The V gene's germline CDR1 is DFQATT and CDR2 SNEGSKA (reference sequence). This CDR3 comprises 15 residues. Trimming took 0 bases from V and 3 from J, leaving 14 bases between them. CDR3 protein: CSARDFLRDDYGYTF. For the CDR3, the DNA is TGCAGTGCTAGAGATTTTCTCAGGGATGACTATGGCTACACCTTC.

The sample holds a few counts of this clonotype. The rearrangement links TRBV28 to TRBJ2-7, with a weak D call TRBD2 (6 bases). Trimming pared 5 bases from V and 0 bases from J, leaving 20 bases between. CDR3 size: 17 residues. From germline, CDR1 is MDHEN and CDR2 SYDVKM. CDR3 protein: CASSESWRLGGSYEQYV. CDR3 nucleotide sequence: TGTGCCAGCAGTGAATCCTGGAGACTAGGCGGCTCCTACGAGCAGTACGTC.

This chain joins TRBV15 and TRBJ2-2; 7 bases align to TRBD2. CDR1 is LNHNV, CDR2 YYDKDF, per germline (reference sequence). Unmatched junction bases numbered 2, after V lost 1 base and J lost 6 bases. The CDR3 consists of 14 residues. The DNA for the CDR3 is TGTGCCACCAGCAGAGGGGGAGGGGCCGGGGAGCTGTTTTTT. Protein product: CATSRGGGAGELFF.

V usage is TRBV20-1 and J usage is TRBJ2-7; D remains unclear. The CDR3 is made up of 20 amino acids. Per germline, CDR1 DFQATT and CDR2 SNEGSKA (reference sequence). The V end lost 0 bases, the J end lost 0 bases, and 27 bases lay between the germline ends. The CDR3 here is CSARDPGNEEEAFVSYEQYF. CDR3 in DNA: TGCAGTGCTAGAGATCCCGGCAACGAGGAAGAAGCCTTCGTCTCCTACGAGCAGTACTTC.

CDR3 DNA: TGTGCCAGCAGCTTAGAGTCTTCGGCAGGTACCTCCTACGAGCAGTACTTC. Protein: CASSLESSAGTSYEQYF. The rearrangement links TRBV11-2 to TRBJ2-7; D unresolved. Germline CDR1 and CDR2: SGHAT and FQNNGV. The CDR3 spans 17 residues. V lost 0 bases, J lost 0 bases, and 15 bases lay in between. Drawing the rest from reference TRBV11-2 and TRBJ2-7, the complete variable domain is EAGVAQSPRYKIIEKRQSVAFWCNPISGHATLYWYQQILGQGPKLLIQFQNNGVVDDSQLPKDRFSAERLKGVDSTLKIQPAKLEDSAVYLCASSLESSAGTSYEQYFGPGTRLTVT.

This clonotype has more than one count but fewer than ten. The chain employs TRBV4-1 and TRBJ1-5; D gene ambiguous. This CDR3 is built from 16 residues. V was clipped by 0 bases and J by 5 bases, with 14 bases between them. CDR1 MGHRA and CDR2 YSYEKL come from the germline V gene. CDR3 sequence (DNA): TGCGCCAGCAGCCAAGACGCCGGTGGGAAAGATCAGCCCCAGCATTTT. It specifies CASSQDAGGKDQPQHF.

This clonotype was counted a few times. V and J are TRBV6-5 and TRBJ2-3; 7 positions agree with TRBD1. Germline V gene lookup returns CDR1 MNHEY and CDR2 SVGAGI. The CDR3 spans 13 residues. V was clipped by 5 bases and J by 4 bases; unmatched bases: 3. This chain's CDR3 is CASSAQGADTQYF. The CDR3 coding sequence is TGTGCCAGCAGTGCTCAGGGGGCAGATACGCAGTATTTT.

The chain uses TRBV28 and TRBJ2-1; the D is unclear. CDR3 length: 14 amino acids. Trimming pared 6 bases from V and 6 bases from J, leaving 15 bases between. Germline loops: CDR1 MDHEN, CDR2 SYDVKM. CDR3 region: CASSSWWVSNEQFF. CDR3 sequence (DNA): TGTGCCAGCAGCTCCTGGTGGGTGAGCAATGAGCAGTTCTTC.

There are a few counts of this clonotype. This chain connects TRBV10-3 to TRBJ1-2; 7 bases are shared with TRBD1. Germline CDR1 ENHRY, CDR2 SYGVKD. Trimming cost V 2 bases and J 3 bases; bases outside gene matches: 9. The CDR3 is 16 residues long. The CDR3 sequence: CAISERGDRADYGYTF. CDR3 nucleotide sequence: TGTGCCATCAGTGAGCGGGGAGACAGGGCCGACTATGGCTACACCTTC.

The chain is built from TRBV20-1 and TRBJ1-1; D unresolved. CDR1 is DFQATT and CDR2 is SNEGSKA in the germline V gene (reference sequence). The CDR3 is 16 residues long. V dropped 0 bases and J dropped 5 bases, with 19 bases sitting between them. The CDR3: CSAREIGSVGWTEAFF. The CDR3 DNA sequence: TGCAGTGCTAGAGAGATAGGATCGGTAGGGTGGACTGAAGCTTTCTTT.

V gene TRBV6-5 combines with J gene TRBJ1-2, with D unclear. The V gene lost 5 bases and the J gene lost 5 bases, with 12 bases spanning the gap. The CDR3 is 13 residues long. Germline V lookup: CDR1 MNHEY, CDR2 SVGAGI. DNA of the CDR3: TGTGCCAGCAGTCCTGGGGAGGTATATGGCTACACCTTC. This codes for CASSPGEVYGYTF.

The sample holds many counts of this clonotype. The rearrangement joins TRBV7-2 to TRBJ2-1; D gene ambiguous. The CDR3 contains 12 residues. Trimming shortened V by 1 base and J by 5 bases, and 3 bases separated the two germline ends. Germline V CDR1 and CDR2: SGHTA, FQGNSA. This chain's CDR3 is CASSLVDNEQFF. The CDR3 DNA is TGTGCCAGCAGCTTAGTCGACAATGAGCAGTTCTTC.

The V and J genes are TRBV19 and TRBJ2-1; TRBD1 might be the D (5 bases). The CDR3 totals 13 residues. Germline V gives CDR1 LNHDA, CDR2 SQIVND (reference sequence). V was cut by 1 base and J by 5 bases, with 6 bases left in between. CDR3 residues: CASSIGQNNEQFF. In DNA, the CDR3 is TGTGCCAGTAGTATAGGACAGAACAATGAGCAGTTCTTC.

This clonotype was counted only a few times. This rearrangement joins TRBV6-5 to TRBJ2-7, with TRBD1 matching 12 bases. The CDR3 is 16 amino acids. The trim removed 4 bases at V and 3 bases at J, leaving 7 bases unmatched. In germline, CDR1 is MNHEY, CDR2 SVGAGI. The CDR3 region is CASSFTGTGGFYEQYF. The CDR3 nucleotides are TGTGCCAGCAGTTTCACCGGGACAGGGGGCTTCTACGAGCAGTACTTC.